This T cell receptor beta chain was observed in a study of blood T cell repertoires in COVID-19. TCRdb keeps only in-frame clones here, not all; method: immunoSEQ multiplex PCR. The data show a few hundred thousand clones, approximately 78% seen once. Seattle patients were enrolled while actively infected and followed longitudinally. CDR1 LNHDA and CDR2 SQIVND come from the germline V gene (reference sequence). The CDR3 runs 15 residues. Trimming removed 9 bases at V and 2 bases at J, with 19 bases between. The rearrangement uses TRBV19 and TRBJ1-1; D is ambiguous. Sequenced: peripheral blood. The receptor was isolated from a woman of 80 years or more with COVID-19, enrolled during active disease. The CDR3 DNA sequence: TGTGCCAGCATAGACGAACGAGGGCTCAACACTGAAGCTTTCTTT. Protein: CASIDERGLNTEAFF.